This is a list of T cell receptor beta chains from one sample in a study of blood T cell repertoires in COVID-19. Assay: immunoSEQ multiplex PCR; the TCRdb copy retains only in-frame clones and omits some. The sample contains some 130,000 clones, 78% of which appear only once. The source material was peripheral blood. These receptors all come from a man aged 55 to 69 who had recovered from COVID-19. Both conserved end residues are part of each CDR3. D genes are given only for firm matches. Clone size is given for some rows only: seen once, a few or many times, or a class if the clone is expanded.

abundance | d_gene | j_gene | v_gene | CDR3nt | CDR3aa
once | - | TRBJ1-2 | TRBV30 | TGTGCCTGGAGTATGAAACAGGGTGGCTACACCTTC | CAWSMKQGGYTF
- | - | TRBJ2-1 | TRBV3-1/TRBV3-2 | TGTGCCAGCAGCCGGTACAGTCCCATTCCTTCCGACAATGAGCAGTTCTTC | CASSRYSPIPSDNEQFF
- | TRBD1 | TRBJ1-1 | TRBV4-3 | TGCGCCAGCAGCCAAGATACAGGGGGCGTCTCTGAAGCTTTCTTT | CASSQDTGGVSEAFF
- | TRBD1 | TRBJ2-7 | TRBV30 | TGTGCCTGGAGTGTACAGGGGGCCAACGAGCAGTACTTC | CAWSVQGANEQYF
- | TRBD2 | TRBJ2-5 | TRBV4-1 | TGCGCCAGCAGCCAAGAAGGGCGATGGAGCGGGGGGGACCAAGAGACCCAGTACTTC | CASSQEGRWSGGDQETQYF
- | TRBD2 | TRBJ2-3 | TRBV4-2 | TGTGCCAGCAGCCCAGGGACTAGCGGAGAGGGGTGGGACACAGATACGCAGTATTTT | CASSPGTSGEGWDTDTQYF
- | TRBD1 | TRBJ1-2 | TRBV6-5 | TGTGCCAGCAGTTACGCAGGGGGATACAGCTACACCTTC | CASSYAGGYSYTF
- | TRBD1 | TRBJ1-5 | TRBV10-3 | TGTGCCATCAGTGGCGCGGGACAGGGCCCTCAGCCCCAGCATTTT | CAISGAGQGPQPQHF
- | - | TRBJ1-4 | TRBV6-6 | TGTGCCAGCAGTGGGACAAGTAATGAAAAACTGTTTTTT | CASSGTSNEKLFF
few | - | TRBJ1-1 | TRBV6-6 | TGTGCCAGCAACTCACAGGGGAACACTGAAGCTTTCTTT | CASNSQGNTEAFF
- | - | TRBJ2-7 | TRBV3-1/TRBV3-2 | TGTGCCAGCAGCCAACAGGGCCTCGAGCAGTACTTC | CASSQQGLEQYF
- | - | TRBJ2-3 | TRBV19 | TGTGCCAGTAGTATAGACCAGGGTACAGATACGCAGTATTTT | CASSIDQGTDTQYF
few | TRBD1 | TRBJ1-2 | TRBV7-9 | TGTGCCAGCAGCCCGCGGACAGGGGGGAGCTATGGCTACACCTTC | CASSPRTGGSYGYTF
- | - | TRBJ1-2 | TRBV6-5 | TGTGCCAGCAGTTACCAGGGTTTCTATGGCTACACCTTC | CASSYQGFYGYTF
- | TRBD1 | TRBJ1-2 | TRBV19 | TGTGCCAGTAGTGAACAGGGGGCGAACTATGGCTACACCTTC | CASSEQGANYGYTF
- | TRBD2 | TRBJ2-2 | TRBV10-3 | TGTGCCATCAGTTCTAGCGGGAGTTCCGGGGAGCTGTTTTTT | CAISSSGSSGELFF
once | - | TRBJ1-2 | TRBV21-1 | TGTGCCAGCAGGCACATGGAAGAGGACTATGGCTACACCTTC | CASRHMEEDYGYTF